These 22 T cell receptor beta chains were sequenced from one sample in a study of T cell responses to AZD1222 COVID-19 vaccine. Only in-frame clones appear in the TCRdb table, and some are missing; sequencing was by immunoSEQ multiplex PCR. The sample yields 120,000 to 150,000 clones, more than 70% seen once. This material consisted of peripheral blood, taken on day 0 of AZD1222 vaccination. These receptors were collected from an adult in good health.

V and J are TRBV5-5 and TRBJ2-5; 12 bases line up with TRBD2. Unmatched junction bases numbered 5, after V lost 2 bases and J lost 3 bases. The CDR3 sequence is 16 residues long. CDR1 and CDR2 from the germline V gene are SGHKS and YYEKEE (reference sequence). The CDR3 is CASSFSLAGGKETQYF. The CDR3, as DNA: TGTGCCAGCAGCTTCTCCCTAGCGGGGGGGAAAGAGACCCAGTACTTC.

The chain has TRBV19 and TRBJ2-7; 13 nucleotides line up with TRBD2. V lost 4 bases and J lost 7; bases outside the gene matches: 13. The germline V gene has CDR1 LNHDA and CDR2 SQIVND (reference sequence). The CDR3 loop spans 17 amino acids. CDR3 in amino acids: CASSTGLAGDRRQEQYF. The CDR3 bases are TGTGCCAGTAGTACCGGACTAGCGGGAGATCGACGTCAAGAGCAGTACTTC. Based on the CDR3 plus reference TRBV19 and TRBJ2-7, the full variable domain is DGGITQSPKYLFRKEGQNVTLSCEQNLNHDAMYWYRQDPGQGLRLIYYSQIVNDFQKGDIAEGYSVSREKKESFPLTVTSAQKNPTAFYLCASSTGLAGDRRQEQYFGPGTRLTVT.

The chain couples TRBV18 to TRBJ1-5, with D possibly matching TRBD1 (6 bases). In germline, CDR1 is KGHSH, CDR2 LQKENI. The CDR3 is 16 residues long. Deletions cut 1 base from V and 7 bases from J, with 17 bases between. The CDR3 sequence: CASSPRGTGAGQPQHF. Written as DNA, the CDR3 is TGTGCCAGCTCACCACGGGGAACGGGGGCTGGACAGCCCCAGCATTTT.

As DNA, the CDR3 is TGTGCCAGCAGCTTGTGGGGGATGGACACGAGCAATCAGCCCCAGCATTTT. Protein: CASSLWGMDTSNQPQHF. The V call is TRBV5-8, the J call TRBJ1-5, with D tentatively TRBD1 (5 bases). V lost 1 base and J lost 1, with 15 bases in between. The CDR3 is 17 amino acids. CDR1 and CDR2 (germline): SGHTS, YDEGEE.

This clone was detected only once. This sequence joins TRBV11-2 and TRBJ1-2; 8 nucleotides line up with TRBD1. This CDR3 spans 15 amino acids. Per germline, CDR1 SGHAT and CDR2 FQNNGV. Trimming took 1 base from V and 8 from J; bases not matched to a gene: 9. This CDR3 is CASSLGSQGAGGYTF. The CDR3 nucleotides are TGTGCCAGCAGCTTAGGAAGCCAGGGGGCCGGCGGCTACACCTTC.

The V and J genes are TRBV5-8 and TRBJ2-3; 11 bases are a match to TRBD2. The CDR3 has 16 residues. V lost 4 bases and J lost 2; bases outside the gene matches: 6. Germline loops: CDR1 SGHTS, CDR2 YDEGEE. Here the CDR3 reads CASSQGLAVYTDTQYF. In DNA form, the CDR3 reads TGTGCCAGCAGCCAGGGACTAGCGGTTTACACAGATACGCAGTATTTT.

The chain couples TRBV21-1 to TRBJ1-2; the D call in the table, TRBD1, was not verified against the DNA. TRBV21-1 is tagged as a pseudogene. This CDR3 has 18 residues. This CDR3 is CASSKGGFSRGRFKGYTF. The DNA for the CDR3 is TGTGCCAGCAGCAAAGGCGGGTTTTCAAGGGGGCGGTTCAAGGGCTACACCTTC.

The V gene is TRBV11-2, the J gene TRBJ2-3; possibly TRBD1 for D (5 bases). V lost 1 base, J lost 2 bases, and 10 bases lay in between. There are 15 residues in the CDR3. CDR1 SGHAT and CDR2 FQNNGV come from the germline V gene. DNA of the CDR3: TGTGCCAGCAGCTTAGTCACAGGAACCACAGATACGCAGTATTTT. It yields the protein CASSLVTGTTDTQYF.

About this clone: The same CDR3 also results from other DNA sequences found in this sample. The CDR3 nucleotides are TGTGCCAGCAGTGAATCTAGCGGGGGAAGCTACGAGCAGTACTTC. This gives the protein CASSESSGGSYEQYF. This rearrangement joins TRBV2 to TRBJ2-7, with TRBD2 matching 10 bases. The germline V gene encodes CDR1 SNHLY and CDR2 FYNNEI. V dropped 2 bases and J dropped 3; count of bases not matched to a gene: 4. The CDR3 consists of 15 residues.

The CDR3 region has the DNA TGTGCCAGCAGCAAGCGGGCCCCCGGACCCCGTGAAAAACTGTTTTTT. The encoded protein is CASSKRAPGPREKLFF. The chain joins TRBV21-1 to TRBJ1-4. TRBV21-1 is recorded as a pseudogene. The CDR3 sequence is 16 residues long.

V and J are TRBV11-2 and TRBJ1-1; TRBD1 is a possible D gene (6 bases). V shed 1 base and J shed 3 bases, with 15 bases lying between them. CDR1 is SGHAT and CDR2 is FQNNGV in the germline V gene. CDR3 length: 16 amino acids. The CDR3 sequence: CASSLGGGLRYTEAFF. In nucleotides, the CDR3 is TGTGCCAGCAGCTTAGGAGGGGGGTTGCGGTACACTGAAGCTTTCTTT.

V is TRBV5-8 and J is TRBJ2-5; tentative D call: TRBD2 (6 bases). The CDR3 is made up of 13 amino acids. Germline CDR1 SGHTS, CDR2 YDEGEE. Trimming took off 2 bases at V and 7 bases at J, with 12 bases between the two ends. The CDR3 region is CASSFRGRGTQYF. DNA for the CDR3: TGTGCCAGCAGCTTCCGGGGGAGAGGGACCCAGTACTTC.

The V gene is TRBV5-8, the J gene TRBJ1-5; no reliable D call. V dropped 1 base and J dropped 3 bases, with 17 bases sitting between them. Germline CDR1 reads SGHTS; CDR2 reads YDEGEE. This CDR3 contains 17 residues. The DNA for the CDR3 is TGTGCCAGCAGCTTGAACAGTATCTCGCTAAACAATCAGCCCCAGCATTTT. The encoded protein is CASSLNSISLNNQPQHF.

V is TRBV28 and J is TRBJ2-7; D might be TRBD1 or TRBD2, each matching 5 bases. Germline V gene data show CDR1 as MDHEN and CDR2 as SYDVKM. The CDR3 is 15 residues long. Trimming took off 4 bases at V and 0 bases at J, with 13 bases between the two ends. In DNA, the CDR3 is TGTGCCAGCAGTTCACCGGGACGCCTCTCCTACGAGCAGTACTTC. As protein: CASSSPGRLSYEQYF.

This CDR3 reads CASSPTVQETQYF. The CDR3 DNA sequence: TGTGCCAGCTCACCAACTGTCCAAGAGACCCAGTACTTC. The rearrangement joins TRBV18 to TRBJ2-5, with D unclear. V was clipped by 2 bases and J by 1 base, with 5 bases between them. The CDR3 runs to 13 residues. Germline CDR1 reads KGHSH; CDR2 reads LQKENI.

J is TRBJ1-6 and V is TRBV2; no clear D. This CDR3 spans 12 amino acids. Germline-derived CDR1 and CDR2 are SNHLY and FYNNEI. Trimming pared 1 base from V and 16 bases from J, leaving 11 bases between. CDR3 DNA sequence: TGTGCCAGCAGTGAAGAAGGAAGCGGGCTCCACTTT. Translating gives CASSEEGSGLHF.

The rearrangement uses TRBV11-2 and TRBJ2-3; the D call may be TRBD1 or TRBD2 (5 bases each). Trimming pared 5 bases from V and 0 bases from J, leaving 12 bases between. The length of the CDR3 is 15 residues. In germline, CDR1 is SGHAT, CDR2 FQNNGV. The CDR3 bases are TGTGCCAGCAGCCCGCAGGGACCTAGCACAGATACGCAGTATTTT. Residues: CASSPQGPSTDTQYF. Variable domain in full (rest from reference TRBV11-2 and TRBJ2-3): EAGVAQSPRYKIIEKRQSVAFWCNPISGHATLYWYQQILGQGPKLLIQFQNNGVVDDSQLPKDRFSAERLKGVDSTLKIQPAKLEDSAVYLCASSPQGPSTDTQYFGPGTRLTVL.

CDR3 region: CASSPPASYEQYF. CDR3 nucleotide sequence: TGTGCCAGCTCACCACCAGCGTCCTACGAGCAGTACTTC. This sequence joins TRBV18 and TRBJ2-7; D is undetermined. Germline V gene sequence: CDR1 KGHSH, CDR2 LQKENI. V was cut by 0 bases and J by 1 base, with 4 bases left in between. The CDR3 covers 13 residues. Together with reference TRBV18 and TRBJ2-7, the CDR3 gives the full variable domain: NAGVMQNPRHLVRRRGQEARLRCSPMKGHSHVYWYRQLPEEGLKFMVYLQKENIIDESGMPKERFSAEFPKEGPSILRIQQVVRGDSAAYFCASSPPASYEQYFGPGTRLTVT.

The CDR3 loop reads CASSLNRNTEAFF. CDR3 DNA: TGTGCCAGCAGTTTAAACAGGAACACTGAAGCTTTCTTT. The chain combines TRBV12-3 or TRBV12-4 with TRBJ1-1, with D unclear. V was cut by 2 bases and J by 1 base, with 5 bases left in between. The CDR3 consists of 13 residues.

The chain joins TRBV3-1 (or the pseudogene TRBV3-2) to TRBJ2-7; D remains ambiguous. The V end was cut by 0 bases, the J end by 6 bases, with 18 bases between. The CDR3 contains 16 residues. Germline values: CDR1 LGHDT, CDR2 YNNKEL (reference sequence). CDR3 amino acids: CASSQDLRATPSEQYF. The CDR3 nucleotides are TGTGCCAGCAGCCAAGATCTAAGGGCGACCCCCTCCGAGCAGTACTTC.

CDR3 bases: TGTGCCAGCAGCCCCCTTTATAATTCACCCCTCCACTTT. Protein: CASSPLYNSPLHF. The chain joins TRBV7-2 to TRBJ1-6; unclear D gene. CDR3 size: 13 residues. V dropped 5 bases and J dropped 4 bases, with 6 bases sitting between them. Germline V lookup: CDR1 SGHTA, CDR2 FQGNSA.

The chain employs TRBV7-2 and TRBJ1-3; 8 bases are shared with TRBD1. Trimming took 2 bases from V and 2 from J; bases not matched to a gene: 5. The CDR3 consists of 16 residues. CDR1 and CDR2 from the germline V gene are SGHTA and FQGNSA. CDR3 sequence (DNA): TGTGCCAGCAGCTTATGGACAGGGAAGACTGGAAACACCATATATTTT. Its translation is CASSLWTGKTGNTIYF.